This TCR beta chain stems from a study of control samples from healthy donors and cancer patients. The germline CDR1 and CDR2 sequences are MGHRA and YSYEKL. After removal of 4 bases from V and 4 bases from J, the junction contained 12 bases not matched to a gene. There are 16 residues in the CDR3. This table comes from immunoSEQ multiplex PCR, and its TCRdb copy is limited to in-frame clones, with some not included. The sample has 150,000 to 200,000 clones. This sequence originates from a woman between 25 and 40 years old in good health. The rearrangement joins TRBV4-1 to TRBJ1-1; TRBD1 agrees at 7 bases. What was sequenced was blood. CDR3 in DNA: TGCGCCAGCAGCCTATTAGGACAGGTATCCGGCACTGAAGCTTTCTTT. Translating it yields CASSLLGQVSGTEAFF.